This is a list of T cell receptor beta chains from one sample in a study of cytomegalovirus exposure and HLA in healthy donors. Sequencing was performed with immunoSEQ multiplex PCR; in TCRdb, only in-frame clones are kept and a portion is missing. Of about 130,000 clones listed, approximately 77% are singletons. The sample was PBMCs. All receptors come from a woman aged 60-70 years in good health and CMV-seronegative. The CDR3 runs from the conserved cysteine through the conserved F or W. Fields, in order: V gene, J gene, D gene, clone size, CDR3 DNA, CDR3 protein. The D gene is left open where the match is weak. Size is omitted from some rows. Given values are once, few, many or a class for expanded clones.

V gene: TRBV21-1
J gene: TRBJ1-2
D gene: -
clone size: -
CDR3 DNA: TGTGCCAGCGGAAGTGGGACAGGGGGCGACTATGGCTACACCTTC
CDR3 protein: CASGSGTGGDYGYTF

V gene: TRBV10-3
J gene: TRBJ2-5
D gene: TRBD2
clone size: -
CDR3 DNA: TGTGCCATCAGTCTGATTCCTACCGGGACTAGCGGGTACCGGCGGGAGACCCAGTACTTC
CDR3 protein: CAISLIPTGTSGYRRETQYF

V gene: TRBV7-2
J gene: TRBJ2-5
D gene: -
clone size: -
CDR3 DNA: TGTGCCAGCAGCTTAGATCTCGTCGGAGAGACCCAGTACTTC
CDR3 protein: CASSLDLVGETQYF

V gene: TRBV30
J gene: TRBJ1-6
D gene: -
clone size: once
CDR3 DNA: TGTGCCTGGAGTCACGAGTATCCTTACTATAATTCACCCCTCCACTTT
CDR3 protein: CAWSHEYPYYNSPLHF

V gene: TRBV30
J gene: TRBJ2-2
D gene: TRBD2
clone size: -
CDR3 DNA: TGTGCCTGGAGTAAAGATCTGAGCGGGAGACCGCCCGCGCCATACACCGGGGAGCTGTTTTTT
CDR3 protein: CAWSKDLSGRPPAPYTGELFF

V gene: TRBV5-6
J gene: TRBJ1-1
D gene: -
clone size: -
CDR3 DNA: TGTGCCAGCAGCTTGTTGGTGAGACAGGCCATTTCCGAAGCTTTCTTT
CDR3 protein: CASSLLVRQAISEAFF

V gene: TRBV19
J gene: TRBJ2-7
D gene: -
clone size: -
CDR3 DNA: TGTGCCAGTAGCCAAAACAGTTGGGGGCTCTACGAGCAGTACTTC
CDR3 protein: CASSQNSWGLYEQYF

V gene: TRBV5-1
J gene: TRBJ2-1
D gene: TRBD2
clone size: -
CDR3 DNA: TGCGCCAGCAGCGGGGGGGGACTAGCGGGAGCTTCTAGAAATGAGCAGTTCTTC
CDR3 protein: CASSGGGLAGASRNEQFF

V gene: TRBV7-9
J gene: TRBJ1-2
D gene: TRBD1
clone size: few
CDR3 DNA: TGTGCCAGCACGGGACAGGCCTTCTCACGTGGCTACACCTTC
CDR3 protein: CASTGQAFSRGYTF

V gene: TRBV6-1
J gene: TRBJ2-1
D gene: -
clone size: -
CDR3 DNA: TGTGCCAGCAGTGAGTTGCGGGGGCAGTTCTTC
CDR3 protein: CASSELRGQFF

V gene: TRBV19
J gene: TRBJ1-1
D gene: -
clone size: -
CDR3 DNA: TGTGCCAGTAGTTTTGACAGGAACACTGAAGCTTTCTTT
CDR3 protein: CASSFDRNTEAFF

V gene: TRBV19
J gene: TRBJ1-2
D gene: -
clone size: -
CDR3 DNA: TGTGCCAGTAGTGTTGGGACACCAAACTATGGCTACACCTTC
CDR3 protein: CASSVGTPNYGYTF

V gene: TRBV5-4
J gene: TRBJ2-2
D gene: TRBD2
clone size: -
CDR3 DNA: TGTGCCAGCAGCTTATTCCTAGCGGGACCGGACACCGGGGAGCTGTTTTTT
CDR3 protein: CASSLFLAGPDTGELFF

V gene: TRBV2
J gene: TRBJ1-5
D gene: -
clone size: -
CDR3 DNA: TGTGCCAGCAGCGCCACGGGGGGCCAGCCCCAGCATTTT
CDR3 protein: CASSATGGQPQHF

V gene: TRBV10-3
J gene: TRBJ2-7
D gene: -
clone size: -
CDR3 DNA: TGTGCCATCAGAACACAGGGTTCGCCCTACGAGCAGTACTTC
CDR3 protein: CAIRTQGSPYEQYF

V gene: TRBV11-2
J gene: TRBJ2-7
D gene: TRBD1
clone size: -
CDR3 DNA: TGTGCCAGCAGCCCTTGGACAGGGCCCTCCTACGAGCAGTACTTC
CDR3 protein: CASSPWTGPSYEQYF

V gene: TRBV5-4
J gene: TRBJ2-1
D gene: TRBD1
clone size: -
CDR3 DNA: TGTGCCAGCAGCCCAGGACAGGGGGAATACAATGAGCAGTTCTTC
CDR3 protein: CASSPGQGEYNEQFF

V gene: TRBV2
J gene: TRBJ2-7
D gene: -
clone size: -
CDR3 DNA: TGTGCCAGCAGTGAAGCTACAGGCACCTCCTACGAGCAGTGCTTC
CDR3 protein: CASSEATGTSYEQCF

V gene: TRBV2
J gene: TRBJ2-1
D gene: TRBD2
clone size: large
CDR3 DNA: TGTGCCAGCAGTGATACCAGCGGGGTGTTGAATGAGCAGTTCTTC
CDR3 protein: CASSDTSGVLNEQFF

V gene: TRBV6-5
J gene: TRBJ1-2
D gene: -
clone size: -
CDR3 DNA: TGTGCCAGCAGTCCCGACAGGAGAGGCTATGGCTACACCTTC
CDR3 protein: CASSPDRRGYGYTF

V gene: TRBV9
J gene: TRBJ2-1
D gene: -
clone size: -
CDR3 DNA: TGTGCCAGCAGCCCCACGGGGAGGGGGGATGGGAGATACAATGAGCAGTTCTTC
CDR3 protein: CASSPTGRGDGRYNEQFF

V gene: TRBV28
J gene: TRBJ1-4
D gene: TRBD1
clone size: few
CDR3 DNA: TGTGCCAGCATCTCGACAGGGACTAATGAAAAACTGTTTTTT
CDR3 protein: CASISTGTNEKLFF

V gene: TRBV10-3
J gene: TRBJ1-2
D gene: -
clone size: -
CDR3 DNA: TGTGCCATCAGTGAGGGAAAGACAGAGATAATTAACTATGGCTACACCTTC
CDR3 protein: CAISEGKTEIINYGYTF

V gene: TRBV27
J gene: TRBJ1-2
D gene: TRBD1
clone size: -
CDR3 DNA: TGTGCCAGCAGTTCTCGCCCAACAGGGGGAATCGGCGGCTACACCTTC
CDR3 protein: CASSSRPTGGIGGYTF

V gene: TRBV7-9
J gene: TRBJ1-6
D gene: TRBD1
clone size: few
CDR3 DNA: TGTGCCAGCAGCTTCACAGGGGTGGGTTCACCCCTCCACTTT
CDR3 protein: CASSFTGVGSPLHF

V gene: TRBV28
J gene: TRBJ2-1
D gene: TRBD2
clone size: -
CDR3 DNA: TGTGCCAGCAGTATAGCGGGACTAGCGGGGAGCAATGAGCAGTTCTTC
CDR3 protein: CASSIAGLAGSNEQFF

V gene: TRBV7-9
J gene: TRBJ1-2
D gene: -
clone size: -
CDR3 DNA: TGTGCCAGCAGCTTACCCCAGTACCTGGGCTACACCTTC
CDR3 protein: CASSLPQYLGYTF

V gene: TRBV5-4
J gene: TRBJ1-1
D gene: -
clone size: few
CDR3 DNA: TGTGCCAGCACCATTGATCTAGGGGCCAATGAAGCTTTCTTT
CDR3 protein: CASTIDLGANEAFF

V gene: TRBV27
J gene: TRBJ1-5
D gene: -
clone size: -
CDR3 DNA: TGTGCCAGCAGCTCAAGGACTTCGGTCTTTCAGCCCCAGCATTTT
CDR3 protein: CASSSRTSVFQPQHF

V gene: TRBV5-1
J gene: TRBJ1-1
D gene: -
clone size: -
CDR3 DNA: TGCGCCAGCAGCTTGGAGGTGGGGCAGAACACTGAAGCTTTCTTT
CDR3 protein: CASSLEVGQNTEAFF

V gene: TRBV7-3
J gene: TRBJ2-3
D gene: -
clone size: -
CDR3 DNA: TGTGCCAGCAGCTTAGGCGGTCTCACCACAGATACGCAGTATTTT
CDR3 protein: CASSLGGLTTDTQYF

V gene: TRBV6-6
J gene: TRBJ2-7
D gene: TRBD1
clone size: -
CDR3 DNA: TGTGCCAGCAGTCCGGGACAGCTATACGAGCAGTACTTC
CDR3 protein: CASSPGQLYEQYF

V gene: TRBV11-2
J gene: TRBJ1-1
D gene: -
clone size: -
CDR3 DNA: TGTGCCAGCAGACCTGGGGGGACTGAAGCTTTCTTT
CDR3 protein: CASRPGGTEAFF

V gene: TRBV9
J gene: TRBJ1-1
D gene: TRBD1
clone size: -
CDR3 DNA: TGTGCCAGCAGCGTAGGCGACAGGGCGAACACTGAAGCTTTCTTT
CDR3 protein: CASSVGDRANTEAFF

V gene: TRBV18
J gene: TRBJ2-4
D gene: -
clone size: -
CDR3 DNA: TGTGCCAGCTCACCCGCTACAGGGATAGCCAAAAACATTCAGTACTTC
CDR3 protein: CASSPATGIAKNIQYF

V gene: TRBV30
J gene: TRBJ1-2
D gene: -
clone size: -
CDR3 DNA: TGTGCCTGGAGTCCCGCGGCGGGAAACTATGGCTACACCTTC
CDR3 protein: CAWSPAAGNYGYTF

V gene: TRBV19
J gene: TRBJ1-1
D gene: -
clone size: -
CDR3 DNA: TGTGCCAGTATGTTCGGGGGTTGGAGTGAAGCTTTCTTT
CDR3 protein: CASMFGGWSEAFF

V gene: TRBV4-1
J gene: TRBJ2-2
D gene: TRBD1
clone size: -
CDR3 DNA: TGCGCCAGCAGCCCGGGGCAGGGGGTGGGCGGGGAGCTGTTTTTT
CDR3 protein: CASSPGQGVGGELFF

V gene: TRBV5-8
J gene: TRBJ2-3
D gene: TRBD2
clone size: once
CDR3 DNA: TGTGCCAGCAGCTGGGGACTAGCGGGAGGTGGAACGCAGTATTTT
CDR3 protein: CASSWGLAGGGTQYF

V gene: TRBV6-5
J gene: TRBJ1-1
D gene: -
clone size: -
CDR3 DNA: TGTGCCAGCAGTTCCGAATACTTGGGGAGCCGAAGGGCTTTCTTT
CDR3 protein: CASSSEYLGSRRAFF

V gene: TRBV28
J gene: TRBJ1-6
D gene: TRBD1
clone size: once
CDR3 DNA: TGTGCCAGCAGTTTACGCACAACAGGGGCTGGGTCACCCCTCCACTTT
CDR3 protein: CASSLRTTGAGSPLHF

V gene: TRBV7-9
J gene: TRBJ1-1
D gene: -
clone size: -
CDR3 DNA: TGTGCCAGCAGCCGCTCCCAGATGAACACTGAAGCTTTCTTT
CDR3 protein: CASSRSQMNTEAFF

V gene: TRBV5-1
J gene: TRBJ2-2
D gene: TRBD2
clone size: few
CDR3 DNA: TGCGCCAGCAGCCCTAGTCCTAGCGGGGTTTCCGCCGGGGAGCTGTTTTTT
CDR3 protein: CASSPSPSGVSAGELFF

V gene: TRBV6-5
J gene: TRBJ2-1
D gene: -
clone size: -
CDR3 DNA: TGTGCCAGCAGTTATGGGGGCCTAGGTCATGAGCAGTTCTTC
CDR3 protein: CASSYGGLGHEQFF

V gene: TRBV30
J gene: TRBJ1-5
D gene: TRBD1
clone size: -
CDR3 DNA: TGTGCCTGGGCGACAGGGGGTAATCAGCCCCAGCATTTT
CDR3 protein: CAWATGGNQPQHF

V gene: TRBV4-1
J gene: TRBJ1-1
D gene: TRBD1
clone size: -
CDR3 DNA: TGCGCCAGCAGCCTATCCGGGACAGGTCTATGGGCTTTCTTT
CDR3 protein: CASSLSGTGLWAFF

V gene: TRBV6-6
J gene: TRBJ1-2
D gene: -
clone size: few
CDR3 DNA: TGTGCCACAGGACAGGGCTACACCTTC
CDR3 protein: CATGQGYTF

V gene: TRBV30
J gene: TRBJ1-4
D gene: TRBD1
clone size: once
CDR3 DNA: TGTGCCTGGAGTAAGGACAGGGGGTTTGTTGAAAAACTGTTTTTT
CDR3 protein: CAWSKDRGFVEKLFF

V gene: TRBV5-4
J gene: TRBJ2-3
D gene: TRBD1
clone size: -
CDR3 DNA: TGTGCCAGCAGCTTGCCACAGGGGGCAGATACGCAGTATTTT
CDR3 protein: CASSLPQGADTQYF

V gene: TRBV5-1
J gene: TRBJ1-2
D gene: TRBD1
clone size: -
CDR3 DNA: TGTGCCAGCCGCCGCTTTACAGGGGGCCGGGGACAGGAGGGCTACACCTTC
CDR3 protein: CASRRFTGGRGQEGYTF

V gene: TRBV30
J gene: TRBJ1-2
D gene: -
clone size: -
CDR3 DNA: TGTGCCTGGACCCCGGGCAGGGGCTGGTATGGCTACACCTTC
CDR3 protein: CAWTPGRGWYGYTF

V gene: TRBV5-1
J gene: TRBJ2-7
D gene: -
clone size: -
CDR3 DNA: TGCGCCAGCAGTACCGGGACTGCCAGCTCCTACGAGCAGTACTTC
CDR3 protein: CASSTGTASSYEQYF

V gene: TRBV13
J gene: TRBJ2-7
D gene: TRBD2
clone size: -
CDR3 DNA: TGTGCCAGCAGCTTAGGGCCGGGGGGCTCCTACGAGCAGTACTTC
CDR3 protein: CASSLGPGGSYEQYF

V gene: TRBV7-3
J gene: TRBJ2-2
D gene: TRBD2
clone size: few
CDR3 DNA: TGTGCCAGCAGCCCAGCGGGAGGGGAAACCGGGGAGCTGTTTTTT
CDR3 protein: CASSPAGGETGELFF

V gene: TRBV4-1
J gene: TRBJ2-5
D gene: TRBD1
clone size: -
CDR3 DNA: TGCGCCAGCAGCCAAGAGAGGACAGGGCAGGGAGAGACCCAGTACTTC
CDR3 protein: CASSQERTGQGETQYF

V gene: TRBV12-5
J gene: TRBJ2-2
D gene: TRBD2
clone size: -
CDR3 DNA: TGTGCTAGTGGTACAGCGGGACCTCTCACCGGGGAGCTGTTTTTT
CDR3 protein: CASGTAGPLTGELFF